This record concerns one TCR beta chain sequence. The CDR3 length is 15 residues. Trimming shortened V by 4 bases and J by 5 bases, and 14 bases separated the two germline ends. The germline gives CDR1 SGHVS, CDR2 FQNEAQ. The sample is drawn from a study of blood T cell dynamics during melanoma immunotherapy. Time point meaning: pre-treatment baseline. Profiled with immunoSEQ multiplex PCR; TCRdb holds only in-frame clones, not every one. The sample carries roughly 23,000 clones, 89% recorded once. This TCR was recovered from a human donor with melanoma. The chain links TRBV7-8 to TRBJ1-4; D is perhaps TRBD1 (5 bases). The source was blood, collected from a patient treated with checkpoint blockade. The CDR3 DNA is TGTGCCAGCAGCTCCGAGGGGATACGCAATGAAAAACTGTTTTTT. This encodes CASSSEGIRNEKLFF.